One sample yielded the 14 T cell receptor beta chains listed below, sequenced in a study of CD8 T cells in ankylosing spondylitis. Their target antigens are unknown. From the 5' RACE reads, TCRdb called clonotypes with MiXCR, one entry per CDR3 protein. This sample has 800,000 to 900,000 distinct CDR3 sequences, with over 9.5% found just once. Study outcomes and limitations: A TCR beta motif of several highly homologous variants seemed to mark ankylosing spondylitis blood.

Sequenced input: blood, either unsorted or a sorted T cell fraction (not recorded which). The receptors were sampled from a male donor with ankylosing spondylitis.

The chain employs TRBV5-1 and TRBJ2-1, with 9 bases identical to TRBD1. The junction had 2 bases not matched to a gene; V was cut back by 2 bases and J by 2 bases. The CDR3 covers 15 residues. Germline V gene sequence: CDR1 SGHRS, CDR2 YFSETQ. The CDR3: CASSFYRGPYNEQFF. The CDR3 bases are TGCGCCAGCAGCTTTTACAGGGGGCCCTACAATGAGCAGTTCTTC.

This clonotype has ten or more counts. The chain has TRBV7-2 and TRBJ2-3; unclear D gene. The CDR3 runs 13 residues. From germline, CDR1 is SGHTA and CDR2 FQGNSA. With 5 bases removed from V and 2 bases from J, the gap between germline ends came to 8 bases. CDR3 loop: CASSRAFTDTQYF. The CDR3 DNA is TGTGCCAGCAGCCGCGCCTTCACAGATACGCAGTATTTT.

This clonotype was observed a handful of times. The rearrangement links TRBV25-1 to TRBJ2-1, with D hard to call. The CDR3 totals 12 residues. With 8 bases removed from V and 2 bases from J, the gap between germline ends came to 7 bases. The germline CDR1 and CDR2 sequences are MGHDK and SYGVNS. The DNA of the CDR3 is TGTGCCAGCCATAGGGCCTACAATGAGCAGTTCTTC. Protein product: CASHRAYNEQFF.

The gene calls are TRBV7-2 and TRBJ2-2; no clear D. V was trimmed by 0 bases and J by 5 bases, leaving 7 bases between them. CDR1 and CDR2 (germline): SGHTA, FQGNSA. The CDR3 is 14 amino acids. The CDR3 nucleotides are TGTGCCAGCAGCTTAGCTGGGATTACCGGGGAGCTGTTTTTT. It translates to CASSLAGITGELFF.

V and J are TRBV15 and TRBJ2-7; D ambiguous. Germline CDR1 reads LNHNV; CDR2 reads YYDKDF (reference sequence). The CDR3 contains 17 residues. Trimming removed 1 base at V and 0 bases at J, with 16 bases between. The CDR3 is CATSRVKTHSSSYEQYF. DNA of the CDR3: TGTGCCACCAGCAGAGTGAAGACACATAGCAGCTCCTACGAGCAGTACTTC. The full variable domain, rest sourced from reference TRBV15 and TRBJ2-7, is DAMVIQNPRYQVTQFGKPVTLSCSQTLNHNVMYWYQQKSSQAPKLLFHYYDKDFNNEADTPDNFQSRRPNTSFCFLDIRSPGLGDTAMYLCATSRVKTHSSSYEQYFGPGTRLTVT.

In its sample, this clonotype was seen a few times. The chain employs TRBV20-1 and TRBJ2-6, with 9 bases aligning to TRBD1. J lost 0 bases, V lost 0 bases, and 0 bases had no gene match. CDR1 is DFQATT, CDR2 SNEGSKA, per germline (reference sequence). CDR3 size: 16 residues. Here the CDR3 DNA reads TGCAGTGCTAGAGAGACAGGGGGCTCTGGGGCCAACGTCCTGACTTTC. Translation gives CSARETGGSGANVLTF.

The V and J genes are TRBV5-1 and TRBJ1-1; D remains ambiguous. The germline V gene has CDR1 SGHRS and CDR2 YFSETQ. This CDR3 is built from 15 residues. V lost 5 bases to trimming and J lost 1 base, with 15 bases between them. As DNA, the CDR3 is TGCGCCAGCAGTCGGGTGGAAGCATCGAACACTGAAGCTTTCTTT. This gives the protein CASSRVEASNTEAFF. Full variable domain (rest looked up from reference TRBV5-1 and TRBJ1-1): KAGVTQTPRYLIKTRGQQVTLSCSPISGHRSVSWYQQTPGQGLQFLFEYFSETQRNKGNFPGRFSGRQFSNSRSEMNVSTLELGDSALYLCASSRVEASNTEAFFGQGTRLTVV.

This clonotype was detected many times. The chain carries TRBV6-5 and TRBJ2-7; D unresolved. The CDR3 is 11 amino acids. Per the germline V gene, CDR1 is MNHEY and CDR2 is SVGAGI. With 2 bases removed from V and 3 bases from J, the gap between germline ends came to 2 bases. CDR3 nucleotides: TGTGCCAGCAGTTACAACTACGAGCAGTACTTC. This gives the protein CASSYNYEQYF.

In this sample, this clonotype turned up many times. The V and J genes are TRBV20-1 and TRBJ1-1; TRBD1 might be the D (6 bases). Germline V gene data show CDR1 as DFQATT and CDR2 as SNEGSKA (reference sequence). CDR3 length: 11 residues. The CDR3 nucleotides read TGCAGATCGACAGGTGGGACTGAAGCTTTCTTT. Translation gives CRSTGGTEAFF.

At least ten counts were recorded for this clonotype. The chain recombines TRBV7-2 with TRBJ2-7; unclear D gene. This CDR3 contains 11 residues. The germline gives CDR1 SGHTA, CDR2 FQGNSA. V was shortened by 1 base and J by 9 bases, with 7 bases between the two germline ends. The CDR3 region is CASSLGLAQYF. CDR3 in DNA: TGTGCCAGCAGCTTAGGTCTGGCGCAGTACTTC.

The chain combines TRBV28 with TRBJ2-7; D might be TRBD2 (6 bases). The CDR3 runs to 14 residues. Germline CDR1 is MDHEN and CDR2 is SYDVKM. Between the trimmed V and J ends, which lost 6 bases and 2 bases, there was a span of 14 bases. In DNA, the CDR3 is TGTGCCAGCAGAACCGGGACTGACCCCTACGAGCAGTACTTC. Amino acid sequence: CASRTGTDPYEQYF.

This clonotype has just a few counts. The chain couples TRBV20-1 to TRBJ2-1, with D maybe TRBD2 (6 bases). The CDR3 sequence is 14 residues long. The V gene's germline CDR1 is DFQATT and CDR2 SNEGSKA (reference sequence). V lost 5 bases and J 2 bases, leaving 13 bases between the germline ends. The CDR3 region has the DNA TGCAGTGCTGGAACCCGGGGGACCTACAATGAGCAGTTCTTC. It specifies CSAGTRGTYNEQFF.

Only a few counts were recorded for this clonotype. V usage is TRBV5-6 and J usage is TRBJ1-2; D not resolved. Trimming took 2 bases from V and 6 from J, leaving 11 bases between them. The CDR3 covers 13 residues. Germline lookup yields CDR1 SGHDT and CDR2 YYEEEE. The CDR3 loop reads CASSLTSADGYTF. In DNA, the CDR3 is TGTGCCAGCAGCTTAACTTCGGCGGATGGCTACACCTTC. The whole variable domain, filled in from reference TRBV5-6 and TRBJ1-2, reads DAGVTQSPTHLIKTRGQQVTLRCSPKSGHDTVSWYQQALGQGPQFIFQYYEEEERQRGNFPDRFSGHQFPNYSSELNVNALLLGDSALYLCASSLTSADGYTFGSGTRLTVV.

The chain links TRBV7-2 to TRBJ2-7; possible D gene TRBD1, 5 bases. Trimming took 0 bases from V and 3 from J, leaving 15 bases between them. CDR3 length: 16 residues. Germline assignment: CDR1 SGHTA and CDR2 FQGNSA. The CDR3 DNA sequence: TGTGCCAGCAGCTTAGCGTGGACAAATAGTAACTACGAGCAGTACTTC. Amino acids: CASSLAWTNSNYEQYF.